This TCR beta chain was obtained from a study of blood T cell repertoires in COVID-19. The method was immunoSEQ multiplex PCR; TCRdb's version includes in-frame clones alone and lacks a portion of them. The profile shows roughly 400,000 clones, about 88% of them singletons. Germline V gene lookup returns CDR1 SGHTS and CDR2 YDEGEE. Trimming took off 4 bases at V and 5 bases at J, with 6 bases between the two ends. The CDR3 length is 11 residues. Someone with COVID-19 had been met by exposed participants within 2 weeks before study entry. The receptor's source is a woman aged 18-30 years who had been exposed to COVID-19. This chain uses TRBV5-8 with TRBJ2-5; unclear D gene. The sequencing input was PBMCs or T cells enriched from blood (not recorded which). In DNA form, the CDR3 reads TGTGCCAGCAGCACCTACGAGACCCAGTACTTC. It codes for CASSTYETQYF.